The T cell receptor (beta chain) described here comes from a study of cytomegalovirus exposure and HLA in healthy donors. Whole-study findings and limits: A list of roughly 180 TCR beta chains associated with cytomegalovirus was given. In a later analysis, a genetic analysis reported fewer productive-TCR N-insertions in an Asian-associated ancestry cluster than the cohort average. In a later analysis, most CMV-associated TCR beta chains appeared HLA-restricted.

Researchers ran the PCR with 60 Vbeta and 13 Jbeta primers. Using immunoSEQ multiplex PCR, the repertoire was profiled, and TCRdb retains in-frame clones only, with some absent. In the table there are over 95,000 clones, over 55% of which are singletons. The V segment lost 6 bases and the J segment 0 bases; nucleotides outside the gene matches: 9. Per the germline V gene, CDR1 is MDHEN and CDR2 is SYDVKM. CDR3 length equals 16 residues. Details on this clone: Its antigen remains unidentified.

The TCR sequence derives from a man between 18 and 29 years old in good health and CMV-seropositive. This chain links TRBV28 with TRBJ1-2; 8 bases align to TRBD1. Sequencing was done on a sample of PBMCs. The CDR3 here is CASSRDRTYANYGYTF. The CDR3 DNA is TGTGCCAGCAGCCGGGACAGGACCTATGCTAACTATGGCTACACCTTC.